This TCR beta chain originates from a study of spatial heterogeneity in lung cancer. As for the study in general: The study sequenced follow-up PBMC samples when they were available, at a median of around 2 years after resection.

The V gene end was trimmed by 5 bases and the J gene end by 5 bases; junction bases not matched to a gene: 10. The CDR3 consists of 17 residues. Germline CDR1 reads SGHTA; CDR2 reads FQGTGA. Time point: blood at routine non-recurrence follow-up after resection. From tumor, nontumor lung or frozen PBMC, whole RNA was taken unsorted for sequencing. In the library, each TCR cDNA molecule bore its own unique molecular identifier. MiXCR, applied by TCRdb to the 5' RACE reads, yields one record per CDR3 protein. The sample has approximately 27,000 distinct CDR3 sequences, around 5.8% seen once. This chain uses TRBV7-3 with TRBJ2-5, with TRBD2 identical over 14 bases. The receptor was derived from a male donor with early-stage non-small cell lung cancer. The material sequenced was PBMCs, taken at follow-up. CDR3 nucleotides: TGTGCCAGCAGCCCTGGGACTAGCGGGGGCCTCCGGGAGACCCAGTACTTC. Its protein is CASSPGTSGGLRETQYF.